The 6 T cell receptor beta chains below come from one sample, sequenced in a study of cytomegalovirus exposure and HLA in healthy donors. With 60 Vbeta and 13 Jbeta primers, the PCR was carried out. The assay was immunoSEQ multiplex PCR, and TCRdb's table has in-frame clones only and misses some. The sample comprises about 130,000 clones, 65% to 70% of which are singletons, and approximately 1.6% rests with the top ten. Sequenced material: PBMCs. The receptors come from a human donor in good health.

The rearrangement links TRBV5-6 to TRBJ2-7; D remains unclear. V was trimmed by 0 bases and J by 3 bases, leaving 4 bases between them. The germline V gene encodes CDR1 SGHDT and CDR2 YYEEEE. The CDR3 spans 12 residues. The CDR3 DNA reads TGTGCCAGCAGCTTGGTCGGCTACGAGCAGTACTTC. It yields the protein CASSLVGYEQYF.

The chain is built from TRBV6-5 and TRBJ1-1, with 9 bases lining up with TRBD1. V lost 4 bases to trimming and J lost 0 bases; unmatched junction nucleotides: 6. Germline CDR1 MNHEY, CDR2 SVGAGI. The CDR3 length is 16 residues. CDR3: CASSWDREALNTEAFF. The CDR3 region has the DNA TGTGCCAGCAGTTGGGACAGGGAGGCTCTGAACACTGAAGCTTTCTTT.

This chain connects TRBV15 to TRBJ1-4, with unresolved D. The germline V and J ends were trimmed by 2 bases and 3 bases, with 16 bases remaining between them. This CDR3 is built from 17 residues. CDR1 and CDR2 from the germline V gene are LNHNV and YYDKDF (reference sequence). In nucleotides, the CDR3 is TGTGCCACCAGCAGACATACCATAGCGCCGGCTAATGAAAAACTGTTTTTT. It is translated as CATSRHTIAPANEKLFF.

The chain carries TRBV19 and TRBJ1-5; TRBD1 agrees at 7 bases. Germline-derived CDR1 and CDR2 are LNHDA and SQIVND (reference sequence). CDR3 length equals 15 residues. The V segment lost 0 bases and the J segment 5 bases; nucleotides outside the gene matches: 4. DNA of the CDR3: TGTGCCAGTAGTATAGATCTACAGGGGTATCAGCCCCAGCATTTT. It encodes CASSIDLQGYQPQHF.

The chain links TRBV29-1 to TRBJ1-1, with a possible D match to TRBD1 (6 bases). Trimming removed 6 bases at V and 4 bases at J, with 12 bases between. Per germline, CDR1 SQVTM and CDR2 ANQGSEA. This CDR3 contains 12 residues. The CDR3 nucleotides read TGCAGCGTAGGGACATCGGGCACTGAAGCTTTCTTT. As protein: CSVGTSGTEAFF.

CDR3 amino acids: CASSATEGDTQYF. The CDR3 DNA sequence: TGTGCCAGCAGCGCTACGGAGGGAGATACGCAGTATTTT. The chain links TRBV6-1 to TRBJ2-3; tentative D call: TRBD2 (6 bases). V was trimmed by 6 bases and J by 5 bases, leaving 12 bases between them. Germline V gene sequence: CDR1 MNHNS, CDR2 SASEGT. CDR3 length equals 13 residues.